This TCR beta chain was obtained from a study of T-cell reconstitution after alpha-beta-depleted transplantation in children. The CDR3 contains 15 residues. The germline V gene has CDR1 SGDLS and CDR2 YYNGEE. The V gene end was trimmed by 0 bases and the J gene end by 9 bases; junction bases not matched to a gene: 9. Unique molecular identifiers were used in preparing the TCRbeta library. TCRdb re-analysed the PCR reads in MiXCR, keeping a single row per CDR3 protein. The data show a few hundred thousand distinct CDR3 sequences, over 9% seen once. This chain uses TRBV9 with TRBJ2-1; TRBD2 matches 7 bases. This clonotype originated in a human donor who donated a stem cell graft to a child with acute lymphoblastic leukemia. Sequencing was performed on PBMCs from the stem cell graft donor, taken from the stem cell graft. CDR3 region: CASSVDRLADGEQFF. The CDR3 DNA reads as TGTGCCAGCAGCGTAGATAGGCTAGCGGATGGTGAGCAGTTCTTC.